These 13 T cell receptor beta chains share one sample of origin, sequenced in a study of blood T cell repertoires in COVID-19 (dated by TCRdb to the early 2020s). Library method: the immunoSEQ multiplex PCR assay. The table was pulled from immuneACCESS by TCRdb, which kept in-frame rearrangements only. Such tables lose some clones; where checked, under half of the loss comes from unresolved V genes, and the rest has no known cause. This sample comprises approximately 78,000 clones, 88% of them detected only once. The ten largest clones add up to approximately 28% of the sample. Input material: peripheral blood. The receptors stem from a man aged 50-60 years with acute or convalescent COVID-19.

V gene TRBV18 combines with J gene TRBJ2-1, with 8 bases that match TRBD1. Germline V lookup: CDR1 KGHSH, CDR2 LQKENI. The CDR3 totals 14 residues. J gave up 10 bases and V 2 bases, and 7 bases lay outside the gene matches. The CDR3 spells CASSPIAQGVEQFF. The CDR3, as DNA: TGTGCCAGCTCACCAATCGCACAGGGGGTAGAGCAGTTCTTC.

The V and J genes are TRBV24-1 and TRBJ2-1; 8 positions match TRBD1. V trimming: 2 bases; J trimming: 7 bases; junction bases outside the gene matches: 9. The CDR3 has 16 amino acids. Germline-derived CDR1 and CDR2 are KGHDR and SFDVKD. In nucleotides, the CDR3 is TGTGCCACCAGTGATTCGACAGGGGCGAAAAGTAATGAGCAGTTCTTC. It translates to CATSDSTGAKSNEQFF.

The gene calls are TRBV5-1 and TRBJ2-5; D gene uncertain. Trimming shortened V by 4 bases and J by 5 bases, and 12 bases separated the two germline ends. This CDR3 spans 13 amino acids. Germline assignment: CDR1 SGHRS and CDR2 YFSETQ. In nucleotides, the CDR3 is TGCGCCAGCAGCCTTAATTACGGGGAGACCCAGTACTTC. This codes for CASSLNYGETQYF.

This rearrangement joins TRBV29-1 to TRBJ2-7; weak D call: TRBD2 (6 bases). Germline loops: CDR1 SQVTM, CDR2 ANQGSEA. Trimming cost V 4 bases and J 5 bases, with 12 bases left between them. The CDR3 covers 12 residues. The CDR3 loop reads CSVVGGMNEQYF. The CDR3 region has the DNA TGCAGCGTTGTTGGGGGGATGAACGAGCAGTACTTC.

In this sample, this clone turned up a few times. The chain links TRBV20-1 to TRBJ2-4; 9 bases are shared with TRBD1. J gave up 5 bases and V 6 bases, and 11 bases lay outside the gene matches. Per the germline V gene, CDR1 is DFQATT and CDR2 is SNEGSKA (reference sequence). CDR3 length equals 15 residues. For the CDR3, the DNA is TGCAGTGCCAGTAGACCGACAGGGGGGGAAAACATTCAGTACTTC. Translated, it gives CSASRPTGGENIQYF.

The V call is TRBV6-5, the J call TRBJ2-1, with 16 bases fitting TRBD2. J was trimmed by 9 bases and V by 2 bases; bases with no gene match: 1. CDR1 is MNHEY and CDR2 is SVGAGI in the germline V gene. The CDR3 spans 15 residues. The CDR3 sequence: CASSYGTSGGGEQFF. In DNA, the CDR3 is TGTGCCAGCAGTTACGGGACTAGCGGGGGGGGTGAGCAGTTCTTC.

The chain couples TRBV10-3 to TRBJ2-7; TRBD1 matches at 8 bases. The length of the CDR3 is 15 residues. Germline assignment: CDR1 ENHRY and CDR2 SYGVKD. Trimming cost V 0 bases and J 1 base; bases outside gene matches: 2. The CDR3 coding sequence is TGTGCCATCAGTGAGTCGACAGGGGATTCCTACGAGCAGTACTTC. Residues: CAISESTGDSYEQYF.

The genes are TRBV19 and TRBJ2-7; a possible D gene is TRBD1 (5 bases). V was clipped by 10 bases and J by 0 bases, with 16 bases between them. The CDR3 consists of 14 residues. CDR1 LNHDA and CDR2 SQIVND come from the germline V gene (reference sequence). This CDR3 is CATSDMPRSYEQYF. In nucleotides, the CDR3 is TGTGCCACCTCGGACATGCCGCGCTCCTACGAGCAGTACTTC.

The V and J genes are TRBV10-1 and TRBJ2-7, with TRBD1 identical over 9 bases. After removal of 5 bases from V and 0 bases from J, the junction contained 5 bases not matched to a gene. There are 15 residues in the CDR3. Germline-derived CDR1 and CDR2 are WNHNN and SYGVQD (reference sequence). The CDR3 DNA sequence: TGCGCCAGCAGTAAGGGGACAGGGAGCTCCTACGAGCAGTACTTC. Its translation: CASSKGTGSSYEQYF.

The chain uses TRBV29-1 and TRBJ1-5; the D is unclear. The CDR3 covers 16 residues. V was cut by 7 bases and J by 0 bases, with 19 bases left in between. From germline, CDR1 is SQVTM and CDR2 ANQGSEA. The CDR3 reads CSGREGPPYSNQPQHF. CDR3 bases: TGCAGCGGTAGGGAGGGCCCACCTTATAGCAATCAGCCCCAGCATTTT.

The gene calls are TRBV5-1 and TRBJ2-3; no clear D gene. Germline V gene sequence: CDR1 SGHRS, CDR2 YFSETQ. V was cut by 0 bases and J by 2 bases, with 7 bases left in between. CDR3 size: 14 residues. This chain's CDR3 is CASSLAQITDTQYF. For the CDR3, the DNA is TGCGCCAGCAGCTTGGCCCAGATCACAGATACGCAGTATTTT. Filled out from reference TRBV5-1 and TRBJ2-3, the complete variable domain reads KAGVTQTPRYLIKTRGQQVTLSCSPISGHRSVSWYQQTPGQGLQFLFEYFSETQRNKGNFPGRFSGRQFSNSRSEMNVSTLELGDSALYLCASSLAQITDTQYFGPGTRLTVL.

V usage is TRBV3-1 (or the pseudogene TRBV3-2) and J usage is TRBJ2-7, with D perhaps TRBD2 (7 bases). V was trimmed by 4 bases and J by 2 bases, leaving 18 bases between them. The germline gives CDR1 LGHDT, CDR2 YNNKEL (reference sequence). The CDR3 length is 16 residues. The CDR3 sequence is CASSRAGRGATYEQYF. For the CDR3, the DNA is TGTGCCAGCAGCCGGGCTGGTCGGGGGGCCACCTACGAGCAGTACTTC.

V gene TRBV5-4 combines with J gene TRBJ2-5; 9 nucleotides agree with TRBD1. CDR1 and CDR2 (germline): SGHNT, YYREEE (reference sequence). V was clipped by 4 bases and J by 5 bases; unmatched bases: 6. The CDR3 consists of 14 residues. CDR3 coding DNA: TGTGCCAGCAGCATTACAGGGGGCCGGGAGACCCAGTACTTC. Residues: CASSITGGRETQYF.